The source of this TCR beta chain is a study of PD-1 blockade in classical Hodgkin lymphoma. About the research overall: Intravenous nivolumab at 3 mg/kg was given to patients every 2 weeks.

Study-level results: Healthy donors were reported to have higher baseline TCR diversity than newly diagnosed patients. Some patients began nivolumab under 1 year after ASCT. These patients were excluded from later analyses.

Turning to this clone: Its antigen is unidentified.

Relapses following autologous stem cell transplantation were seen in all patients, with brentuximab vedotin exposure varying. The germline V gene encodes CDR1 MGHDK and CDR2 SYGVNS. V lost 11 bases and J 1 base, leaving 18 bases between the germline ends. This CDR3 region has 14 residues. Here immunoSEQ multiplex PCR was the method, and the copy in TCRdb shows in-frame clones only, minus some. Of around 65,000 clones detected, approximately 90% appear once; the ten largest clones hold about 15%. The J gene is TRBJ2-7, the V gene TRBV25-1, with D perhaps matching TRBD1 (6 bases). The source was peripheral blood mononuclear cells (PBMCs), collected at baseline. This clonotype was obtained from a human donor with classical Hodgkin lymphoma. This CDR3 is CASAKGTPSYEQYF. The CDR3 DNA reads as TGTGCCTCAGCGAAGGGGACACCATCCTACGAGCAGTACTTC.